This TCR beta chain was sequenced for a study of post-analysis software for immune sequencing data. Study-level background: The disease courses spanned relapsing-remitting, secondary progressive and progressive-relapsing forms of multiple sclerosis. Study-wide findings and caveats: Controls had lower frequencies than patients of about 5 TRBV segments, which included TRBV5-6, TRBV5-1 and TRBV20-1.

Researchers reported that TCR beta cDNA libraries carried unique molecular identifiers. TCRdb called the PCR reads again in MiXCR, with one record for every CDR3 protein. Of approximately 630,000 distinct CDR3 sequences listed, 59% are singletons. The germline V gene encodes CDR1 SEHNR and CDR2 FQNEAQ (reference sequence). Trimming took 10 bases from V and 5 from J; bases not matched to a gene: 5. This CDR3 is built from 13 residues. This clonotype was seen only a few times. Its antigen remains unknown. Input material: blood. The chain is built from TRBV7-9 and TRBJ2-1; 10 nucleotides match TRBD2. This clonotype was obtained from a girl aged 2 to 9 with multiple sclerosis. As DNA, the CDR3 is TGTGCCATCCTAGCGGGAGAGAACAATGAGCAGTTCTTC. This codes for CAILAGENNEQFF.